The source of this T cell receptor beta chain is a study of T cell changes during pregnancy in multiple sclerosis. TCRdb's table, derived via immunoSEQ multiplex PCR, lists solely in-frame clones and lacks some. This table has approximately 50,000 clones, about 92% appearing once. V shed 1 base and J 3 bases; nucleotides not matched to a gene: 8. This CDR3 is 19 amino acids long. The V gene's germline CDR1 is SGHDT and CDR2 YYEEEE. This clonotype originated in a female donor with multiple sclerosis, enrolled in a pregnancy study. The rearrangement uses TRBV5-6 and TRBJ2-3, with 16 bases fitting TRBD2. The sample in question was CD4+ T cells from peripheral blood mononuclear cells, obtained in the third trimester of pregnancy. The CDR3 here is CASSLPGLAGGIGTDTQYF. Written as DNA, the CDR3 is TGTGCCAGCAGCTTGCCGGGACTAGCGGGAGGGATCGGGACAGATACGCAGTATTTT. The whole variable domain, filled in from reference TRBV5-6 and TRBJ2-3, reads DAGVTQSPTHLIKTRGQQVTLRCSPKSGHDTVSWYQQALGQGPQFIFQYYEEEERQRGNFPDRFSGHQFPNYSSELNVNALLLGDSALYLCASSLPGLAGGIGTDTQYFGPGTRLTVL.